This record covers a single TCR beta chain. Its antigen remains unknown. This specimen belongs to a study of T-cell memory formation after mild COVID-19. Regarding the study as a whole: A balance of CD4 and CD8 characterized clones contracting day 15 to 85, whereas later expanders leaned CD4+. Largely, contracting CD4+ clones fell within CM and EM, and contracting CD8+ clones within EMRA. That cross-reactive memory joined was suggested by some responding clones appearing in pre-infection memory.

The 5'RACE method, run with constant-segment primers, produced TCR alpha and TCR beta cDNA libraries (carrying sample barcodes and UMIs). Via MiXCR, TCRdb re-called the 5' RACE reads, giving one row per CDR3 protein. The table includes around 300,000 distinct CDR3 sequences, roughly 8.2% detected once. The CDR3 covers 16 residues. Germline V gene sequence: CDR1 LGHNA, CDR2 YSLEER. V was clipped by 3 bases and J by 6 bases; unmatched bases: 6. This chain uses TRBV4-3 with TRBJ2-2; 11 bases line up with TRBD2. Specimen: PBMCs or a T cell subset sorted from them (not recorded which). This receptor was identified in a man aged 18 to 29 who had mild COVID-19 (a few samples of this study predate the infection). Cell type and time point are not known. The CDR3 spells CASSHKLAGEAGELFF. The CDR3 nucleotides are TGCGCCAGCAGCCACAAACTAGCGGGAGAAGCCGGGGAGCTGTTTTTT.